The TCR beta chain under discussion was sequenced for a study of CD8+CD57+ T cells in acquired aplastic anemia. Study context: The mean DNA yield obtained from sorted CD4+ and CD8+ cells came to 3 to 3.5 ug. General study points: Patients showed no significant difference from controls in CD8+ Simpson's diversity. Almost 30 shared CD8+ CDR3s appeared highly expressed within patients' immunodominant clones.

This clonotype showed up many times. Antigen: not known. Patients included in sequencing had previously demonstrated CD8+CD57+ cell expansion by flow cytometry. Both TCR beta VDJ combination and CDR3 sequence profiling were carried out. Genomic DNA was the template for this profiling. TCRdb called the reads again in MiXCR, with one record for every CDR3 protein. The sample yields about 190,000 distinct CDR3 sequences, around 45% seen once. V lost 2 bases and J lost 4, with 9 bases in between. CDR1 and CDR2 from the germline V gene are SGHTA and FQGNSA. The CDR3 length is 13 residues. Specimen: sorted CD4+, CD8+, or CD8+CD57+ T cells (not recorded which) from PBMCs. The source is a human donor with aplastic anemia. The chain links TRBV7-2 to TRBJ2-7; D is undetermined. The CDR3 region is CASSLLSRYEQYF. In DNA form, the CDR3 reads TGTGCCAGCAGCTTACTTTCGCGATACGAGCAGTACTTC. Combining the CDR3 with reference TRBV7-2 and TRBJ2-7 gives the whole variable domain GAGVSQSPSNKVTEKGKDVELRCDPISGHTALYWYRQSLGQGLEFLIYFQGNSAPDKSGLPSDRFSAERTGGSVSTLTIQRTQQEDSAVYLCASSLLSRYEQYFGPGTRLTVT.